The clone carrying this T cell receptor beta chain was counted ten times or more. Its antigen is undetermined. The data belong to a study of T cells after yellow fever vaccination. Study-wide background: Fractions with few cells were prepared using SMART-Seq v4 Ultra Low Input.

General study points: The secondary response was weaker, and its peak arrived faster, on day 5 versus 15.

The CDR3 loop spans 16 amino acids. Per germline, CDR1 DFQATT and CDR2 SNEGSKA (reference sequence). The V end was cut by 4 bases, the J end by 3 bases, with 19 bases between. The 5'RACE template-switching step produced TCR cDNA and added a universal primer site and UMIs. Each CDR3 protein gets one entry after TCRdb re-called the 5' RACE reads with MiXCR. This table holds approximately 610,000 distinct CDR3 sequences, around 16% found once. The source was PBMCs, collected roughly 5 days after the first yellow fever vaccination. The sequence came from a man in his late teens or twenties who received the YFV17D yellow fever vaccine. This chain links TRBV20-1 with TRBJ2-1; D could derive from TRBD1 or TRBD2 (5 bases each). In DNA, the CDR3 is TGCAGTGCTATCACGGGGCAGGGTGGTTTCTACAATGAGCAGTTCTTC. It translates to CSAITGQGGFYNEQFF.